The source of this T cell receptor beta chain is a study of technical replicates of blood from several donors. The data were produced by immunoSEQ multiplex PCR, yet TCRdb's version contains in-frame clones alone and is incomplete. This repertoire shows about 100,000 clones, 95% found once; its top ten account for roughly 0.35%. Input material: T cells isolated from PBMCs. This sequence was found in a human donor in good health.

The CDR3 DNA sequence: TGCGCCAGCAACGAACAGGGGGCCCAAGGGACTGAAGCTTTCTTT. Translating gives CASNEQGAQGTEAFF. The genes are TRBV5-1 and TRBJ1-1; 9 nucleotides match TRBD1. This CDR3 contains 15 residues. CDR1 and CDR2 (germline): SGHRS, YFSETQ. The ends lost 6 bases at V and 5 bases at J; junction bases unmatched: 11.